This T cell receptor beta chain emerged from a study of cytomegalovirus exposure and HLA in healthy donors. Study observations and caveats: Among TCR beta chains, those listed as cytomegalovirus-associated numbered roughly 150.

PCR amplification relied on 60 Vbeta primers (plus 13 Jbeta primers). Methods used by the authors: Tens of millions of unique TCR beta chains, 10 million to 14 million shared, were counted in a later analysis. The table came from immunoSEQ multiplex PCR; TCRdb's copy has only in-frame clones and leaves some out. The V and J calls and clone size are taken from that table; D and trimming were inferred from the DNA. The sample shows approximately 160,000 clones, about 63% of them seen only once. A remark on this clone: What it binds is not known.

Germline trimming cut 2 bases from V and 8 bases from J; bases unmatched to any gene: 3. Germline CDR1 is MDHEN and CDR2 is SYDVKM. This CDR3 comprises 14 residues. The chain couples TRBV28 to TRBJ1-4, with TRBD1 matching 9 bases. The specimen sequenced was PBMCs. The sequence came from a woman aged 40-49 years in good health and CMV-seropositive. CDR3 sequence reads: CASSLGTGYEKLFF. For the CDR3, the DNA is TGTGCCAGCAGTTTAGGGACAGGGTACGAAAAACTGTTTTTT. The full variable domain, with the rest looked up from reference TRBV28 and TRBJ1-4, is DVKVTQSSRYLVKRTGEKVFLECVQDMDHENMFWYRQDPGLGLRLIYFSYDVKMKEKGDIPEGYSVSREKKERFSLILESASTNQTSMYLCASSLGTGYEKLFFGSGTQLSVL.